This T cell receptor beta chain was captured by sequencing in a study of a mutant IDH1 vaccine in newly diagnosed glioma (dated by TCRdb to the early 2020s). In the study overall: Patients were given eight vaccinations, in weeks 1, 3, 5, 7, 11, 15, 19 and 23, which matched visits V03 through V10. In the chemotherapy-containing groups, vaccination started alongside temozolomide cycles, whereas in patients who had radiotherapy alone it started 4-6 weeks after radiotherapy. Of the roughly 34 treated patients, roughly 62% were male and approximately 40% were female, and the mean age was 40.4 years. Before enrollment, most patients had been given radiochemotherapy with temozolomide as standard therapy, while the rest had received either radiotherapy alone or temozolomide alone. Peripheral blood was collected at six visits: V03 (baseline), V05, V07, V10, V12 and V13. Longitudinal TCRB deep sequencing was performed for some 25 treated patients wherever samples were available for exploratory analyses.

From a lookup of the germline V gene (reference sequence), CDR1 and CDR2 are SGHNT and YYREEE. The CDR3 sequence holds 13 residues, the cysteine and phenylalanine included. Just CDR3 DNA is preserved here, 39 bases in frame from base 1. Trimming removed 2 bases from V and 1 base from J, leaving 6 bases between the germline ends. With regard to this clone: There is no known antigen for this receptor. The input lacks base qualities; no much larger clone sits a single base away.

Paper-wide results and their limitations: Across multiple MHC alleles, vaccine-induced immune responses were seen in around 93% of patients. No apparent relationship was observed between pseudoprogression and alterations in the top peripheral T cell clonotypes detected by TCRB sequencing. The authors stated that sample limitations prevented analyses of patient blood samples from being reproduced. PBMC samples for TCRB deep sequencing were selected based on availability.

The time point label here, explained by the study, means: week 23, last vaccination. Each vaccine dose was 300 ug of a 20-mer mutant IDH1 peptide in Montanide, given subcutaneously with topical imiquimod. Newly diagnosed WHO grade 3 or 4 IDH1-mutant astrocytomas showing loss of nuclear ATRX were present in the donors. The samples were drawn from NOA16, a multicentre, single-arm, open-label phase I trial in Germany that tested a mutant IDH1 peptide vaccine in humans for the first time. Genomic DNA for TCRB sequencing was extracted from EDTA blood using the DNeasy Blood and Tissue Kit. Library preparation used the immunoSEQ multiplex PCR assay. Following the manufacturer's protocol, the hsTCRB Kit was used to amplify rearranged TCR beta chain sequences. TCRB libraries were sequenced on an Illumina MiSeq. The source study handled its data this way. The kit vendor's proprietary platform handled demultiplexing, trimming and gene mapping. Sourced from immuneACCESS, this table was stored by TCRdb with only in-frame sequences that have V and J called. A share of the clones is absent; for the studies checked, an unresolved V gene accounts for under half, and the remainder has no known explanation. V, J and clone size reflect that table, while D and trimming were determined from the DNA. The sample data list tens of thousands of clones, and under 80% of these were observed just once. Together, the top ten hold 5% to 6.5% of the sample.

Material: PBMCs, obtained from a glioma patient whose treatment included an IDH1 peptide vaccine. The clonotype originates from a man between 50 and 59 years old with glioma. This sequence uses TRBV5-4 and TRBJ1-1; the D gene assignment is ambiguous. The DNA reads TGTGCCAGCAGCTTAGGGCGGAACACTGAAGCTTTCTTT. This translates into CASSLGRNTEAFF.